This record looks at one T cell receptor (beta chain) sequence and its context. Assay used: immunoSEQ multiplex PCR; TCRdb lists only in-frame clones, some missing. The sample yields approximately 590,000 clones, roughly 95% seen once. This specimen belongs to a study of shared clonotypes between healthy human individuals. The CDR3 spans 15 residues. Germline loops: CDR1 LNHDA, CDR2 SQIVND (reference sequence). The J segment lost 0 bases and the V segment lost 8 bases, leaving 7 bases of the junction unmatched. In the naive CD8 group, cells lacked CD45RO and were positively selected for CCR7, so terminally differentiated effector memory CD45RA+ cells were left out.

This TCR derives from a woman in her 30s in good health. The sequenced sample consisted of naive CD8+ T cells sorted from blood. V usage is TRBV19 and J usage is TRBJ2-7; TRBD1 matches at 10 bases. CDR3 amino acids: CASGTGDYGSYEQYF. The CDR3 nucleotides read TGTGCCAGTGGGACAGGGGATTATGGCTCCTACGAGCAGTACTTC.